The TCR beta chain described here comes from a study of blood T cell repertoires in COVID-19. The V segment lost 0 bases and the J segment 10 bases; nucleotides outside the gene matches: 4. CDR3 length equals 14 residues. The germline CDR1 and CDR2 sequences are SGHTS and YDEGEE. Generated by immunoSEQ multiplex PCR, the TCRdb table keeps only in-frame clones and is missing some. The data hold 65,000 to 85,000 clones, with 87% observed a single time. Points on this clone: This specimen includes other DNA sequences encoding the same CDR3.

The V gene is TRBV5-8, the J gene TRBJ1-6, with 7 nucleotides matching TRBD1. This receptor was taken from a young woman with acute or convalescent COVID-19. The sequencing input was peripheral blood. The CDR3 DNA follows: TGTGCCAGCAGCTTGGCAGGGGGTGGCTCACCCCTCCACTTT. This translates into CASSLAGGGSPLHF.